The 22 T cell receptor beta chains listed next were all sequenced from one sample in a study of cytomegalovirus exposure and HLA in healthy donors. In the PCR, 60 Vbeta and 13 Jbeta primers were used. Produced via immunoSEQ multiplex PCR; TCRdb's table is partial and in-frame only. This table has 170,000 or so clones, roughly 82% appearing once. The specimen sequenced was PBMCs. These receptors originate from a woman younger than 45 in good health and CMV-seronegative.

The genes are TRBV9 and TRBJ2-2; 8 positions agree with TRBD2. V lost 3 bases and J lost 2; bases outside the gene matches: 6. The CDR3 has 16 residues. Germline CDR1 and CDR2: SGDLS and YYNGEE. The CDR3 nucleotides are TGTGCCAGCAGCGCCCGGACTAGCCGAAACACCGGGGAGCTGTTTTTT. Amino acids: CASSARTSRNTGELFF.

The J gene is TRBJ1-5, the V gene TRBV30, with TRBD1 matching 7 bases. This CDR3 spans 15 amino acids. J lost 3 bases, V lost 2 bases, and 7 bases had no gene match. Germline lookup yields CDR1 GTSNPN and CDR2 SVGIG (reference sequence). The CDR3 DNA follows: TGTGCCTGGAGTCGCCACAGGGGCTTCAATCAGCCCCAGCATTTT. It encodes CAWSRHRGFNQPQHF. The whole variable domain, remainder taken from reference TRBV30 and TRBJ1-5, is SQTIHQWPATLVQPVGSPLSLECTVEGTSNPNLYWYRQAAGRGLQLLFYSVGIGQISSEVPQNLSASRPQDRQFILSSKKLLLSDSGFYLCAWSRHRGFNQPQHFGDGTRLSIL.

This clone has only a few counts. The J gene is TRBJ1-1, the V gene TRBV5-5; a weak D match, TRBD1 (6 bases). Germline V gene data show CDR1 as SGHKS and CDR2 as YYEKEE (reference sequence). The CDR3 covers 15 residues. Trimming pared 2 bases from V and 3 bases from J, leaving 14 bases between. The CDR3 is CASSFVPQGYTEAFF. In DNA, the CDR3 is TGTGCCAGCAGCTTCGTTCCACAGGGTTACACTGAAGCTTTCTTT.

The V and J genes are TRBV5-1 and TRBJ1-6; 8 nucleotides agree with TRBD1. The CDR3 runs to 16 residues. Germline V CDR1 and CDR2: SGHRS, YFSETQ. Unmatched junction bases numbered 11, after V lost 7 bases and J lost 5 bases. CDR3 residues: CASASSTGGNNSPLHF. CDR3 DNA: TGCGCCAGCGCATCCTCCACAGGGGGAAATAATTCACCCCTCCACTTT.

J is TRBJ1-2 and V is TRBV15, with 7 bases identical to TRBD1. The CDR3 spans 15 residues. The V gene's germline CDR1 is LNHNV and CDR2 YYDKDF (reference sequence). Germline trimming cut 4 bases from V and 6 bases from J; bases unmatched to any gene: 11. The CDR3 sequence is CATSTRTGAQDGYTF. The CDR3 bases are TGTGCCACCAGCACCCGAACAGGGGCCCAAGATGGCTACACCTTC.

The gene calls are TRBV5-1 and TRBJ1-4; 10 bases map to TRBD1. The CDR3 loop spans 17 amino acids. V dropped 2 bases and J dropped 5; count of bases not matched to a gene: 9. The germline CDR1 and CDR2 sequences are SGHRS and YFSETQ. CDR3 loop: CASSLRQGALRNEKLFF. The CDR3 DNA reads as TGCGCCAGCAGCTTACGACAGGGGGCCCTAAGAAATGAAAAACTGTTTTTT.

There are a few counts of this clone. The chain combines TRBV10-3 with TRBJ2-7; maybe TRBD2 (12 bases). The V end lost 5 bases, the J end lost 1 base, and 24 bases lay between the germline ends. Germline loops: CDR1 ENHRY, CDR2 SYGVKD. The CDR3 contains 18 residues. The DNA for the CDR3 is TGTGCCATCAGTAACCGGGACAGGGGGACTAGCGGGTCCTACGAGCAGTACTTC. Its protein product is CAISNRDRGTSGSYEQYF.

This chain uses TRBV7-9 with TRBJ2-7; D is undetermined. This CDR3 comprises 11 residues. The germline V and J ends were trimmed by 2 bases and 3 bases, with 2 bases remaining between them. The germline gives CDR1 SEHNR, CDR2 FQNEAQ (reference sequence). CDR3 residues: CASSLLYEQYF. CDR3 coding DNA: TGTGCCAGCAGCTTACTCTACGAGCAGTACTTC.

This chain connects TRBV19 to TRBJ2-7; the D gene is possibly TRBD2 (5 bases). The CDR3 sequence is 14 residues long. Germline CDR1 reads LNHDA; CDR2 reads SQIVND (reference sequence). V was clipped by 2 bases and J by 3 bases, with 11 bases between them. The CDR3, as DNA: TGTGCCAGTAGTATACGGACTGGAAACTACGAGCAGTACTTC. Translation: CASSIRTGNYEQYF.

This clone was counted only a few times. The gene calls are TRBV6-5 and TRBJ2-3, with D maybe TRBD2 (5 bases). Between the trimmed V and J ends, which lost 3 bases and 0 bases, there was a span of 10 bases. This CDR3 region has 15 residues. CDR1 and CDR2 from the germline V gene are MNHEY and SVGAGI. The CDR3 DNA reads TGTGCCAGCAGTTATGGCGGGTTCAGCACAGATACGCAGTATTTT. This encodes CASSYGGFSTDTQYF.

The chain combines TRBV13 with TRBJ2-7; 11 bases are shared with TRBD2. This CDR3 is built from 17 residues. The V gene's germline CDR1 is PRHDT and CDR2 FYEKMQ (reference sequence). V shed 0 bases and J 0 bases; nucleotides not matched to a gene: 4. The CDR3: CASSLGGLAVHSYEQYF. CDR3 nucleotide sequence: TGTGCCAGCAGCTTAGGGGGACTAGCGGTCCACTCCTACGAGCAGTACTTC.

The genes are TRBV7-8 and TRBJ1-5; TRBD1 aligns across 12 bases. V was clipped by 5 bases and J by 6 bases; unmatched bases: 5. Germline loops: CDR1 SGHVS, CDR2 FQNEAQ. The length of the CDR3 is 15 residues. Here the CDR3 reads CASSPGTGGVQPQHF. In nucleotides, the CDR3 is TGTGCCAGCAGCCCAGGGACAGGGGGCGTTCAGCCCCAGCATTTT.

The chain joins TRBV28 to TRBJ2-1; 9 nucleotides match TRBD1. Germline V lookup: CDR1 MDHEN, CDR2 SYDVKM. The CDR3 spans 14 residues. V was pared by 7 bases and J by 6 bases, with 7 bases of the junction left unmatched. The CDR3 sequence is CASKSGTGINEQFF. DNA for the CDR3: TGTGCCAGCAAATCCGGGACAGGGATCAATGAGCAGTTCTTC.

This chain connects TRBV4-2 to TRBJ1-2; D is possibly TRBD1 (6 bases). This CDR3 is 15 amino acids long. Germline values: CDR1 LGHNA, CDR2 YNFKEQ. V was cut by 0 bases and J by 8 bases, with 16 bases left in between. In DNA, the CDR3 is TGTGCCAGCAGCCAAGACGAGGGGGACACCGGAGGCTACACCTTC. Translated: CASSQDEGDTGGYTF.

The genes are TRBV5-1 and TRBJ2-3; 8 bases match TRBD2. The trim removed 1 base at V and 1 base at J, leaving 5 bases unmatched. The germline V gene encodes CDR1 SGHRS and CDR2 YFSETQ. The CDR3 is made up of 16 amino acids. The CDR3 region is CASSLLAGGGTDTQYF. CDR3 DNA sequence: TGCGCCAGCAGCTTGCTAGCCGGGGGGGGCACAGATACGCAGTATTTT.

V gene TRBV11-3 combines with J gene TRBJ2-7, with D possibly TRBD2 on 5 matching bases. The CDR3 has 16 amino acids. Per germline, CDR1 SGHNT and CDR2 YENEEA. Trimming left V 1 base short and J 5 bases short, with 18 bases between. In nucleotides, the CDR3 is TGTGCCAGCAGCTTAGTTTTGTGGGAGAATAGGGACGAGCAGTACTTC. This sequence encodes CASSLVLWENRDEQYF.

The rearrangement links TRBV19 to TRBJ1-1; 9 bases line up with TRBD1. The CDR3 has 14 amino acids. The V gene end was trimmed by 8 bases and the J gene end by 4 bases; junction bases not matched to a gene: 8. CDR1 LNHDA and CDR2 SQIVND come from the germline V gene (reference sequence). The CDR3 DNA follows: TGTGCCAGTTATCCGGGACAGGGCGTCACTGAAGCTTTCTTT. Amino acid sequence: CASYPGQGVTEAFF.

V is TRBV30 and J is TRBJ2-7; no firm D call. The CDR3 length is 11 residues. From germline, CDR1 is GTSNPN and CDR2 SVGIG (reference sequence). V dropped 4 bases and J dropped 4 bases, with 8 bases sitting between them. In DNA form, the CDR3 reads TGTGCCTGGAACAACAGATACGAGCAGTACTTC. It codes for CAWNNRYEQYF.

This rearrangement joins TRBV5-1 to TRBJ1-2, with no clear D. V was clipped by 2 bases and J by 8 bases, with 16 bases between them. Germline V lookup: CDR1 SGHRS, CDR2 YFSETQ. This CDR3 region has 14 residues. The CDR3 coding sequence is TGCGCCAGCAGCTTAGCCTTTGACTCTCGGGGCTACACCTTC. Translating gives CASSLAFDSRGYTF.

This rearrangement joins TRBV7-9 to TRBJ1-2; 7 nucleotides line up with TRBD1. Germline trimming cut 7 bases from V and 6 bases from J; bases unmatched to any gene: 11. The germline CDR1 and CDR2 sequences are SEHNR and FQNEAQ (reference sequence). This CDR3 region has 14 residues. The CDR3 sequence: CASTWDRFGDGYTF. Written as DNA, the CDR3 is TGTGCCAGCACCTGGGACAGATTTGGAGATGGCTACACCTTC. The whole variable domain, remainder taken from reference TRBV7-9 and TRBJ1-2, is DTGVSQNPRHKITKRGQNVTFRCDPISEHNRLYWYRQTLGQGPEFLTYFQNEAQLEKSRLLSDRFSAERPKGSFSTLEIQRTEQGDSAMYLCASTWDRFGDGYTFGSGTRLTVV.

This clone was seen only a few times. The chain joins TRBV6-5 to TRBJ1-4; D unresolved. V was trimmed by 7 bases and J by 4 bases, leaving 10 bases between them. The germline CDR1 and CDR2 sequences are MNHEY and SVGAGI. The CDR3 is 13 residues long. The CDR3 sequence is CASKEGNNEKLFF. CDR3 DNA: TGTGCCAGCAAGGAGGGCAATAATGAAAAACTGTTTTTT.

The chain carries TRBV29-1 and TRBJ2-5; 9 positions match TRBD1. The ends lost 3 bases at V and 5 bases at J; junction bases unmatched: 7. This CDR3 region has 14 residues. CDR1 SQVTM and CDR2 ANQGSEA come from the germline V gene. The CDR3 DNA is TGCAGCGTTGACTACACAGGGGGCTGGGAGACCCAGTACTTC. Translating it yields CSVDYTGGWETQYF.